This T cell receptor (beta chain) was found in a study of T cells in Graves' hyperthyroidism and ophthalmopathy. CDR3 size: 15 residues. The germline V gene encodes CDR1 DFQATT and CDR2 SNEGSKA (reference sequence). V lost 4 bases and J lost 8; bases outside the gene matches: 5. Ophthalmopathy cases scored 3 or more on the Clinical Activity Score and 4 or more on NOSPECS grade, with duration below 3 months. The study left out patients who had uncontrolled infection, other autoimmune disease, pregnancy or lactation. TCR beta CDR3 region amplification was performed from RNA transcripts. Using the HTBI primer set, a first-round RT-PCR was run on the TCR CDR3. TCRdb recomputed calls from the multiplex PCR reads with MiXCR, one row per CDR3 protein. There are 500,000 or so distinct CDR3 sequences in the sample; about 15% occur only once, and 15% to 20% lies in the top ten.

Sequencing was done on a sample of blood. The chain employs TRBV20-1 and TRBJ2-1; 16 nucleotides align to TRBD2. This clonotype was sampled from a woman under 30 with Graves' ophthalmopathy. CDR3 nucleotide sequence: TGCAGTGCTACCCCGGGACTAGCGGGAGGGGATGAGCAGTTCTTC. Amino acids: CSATPGLAGGDEQFF.